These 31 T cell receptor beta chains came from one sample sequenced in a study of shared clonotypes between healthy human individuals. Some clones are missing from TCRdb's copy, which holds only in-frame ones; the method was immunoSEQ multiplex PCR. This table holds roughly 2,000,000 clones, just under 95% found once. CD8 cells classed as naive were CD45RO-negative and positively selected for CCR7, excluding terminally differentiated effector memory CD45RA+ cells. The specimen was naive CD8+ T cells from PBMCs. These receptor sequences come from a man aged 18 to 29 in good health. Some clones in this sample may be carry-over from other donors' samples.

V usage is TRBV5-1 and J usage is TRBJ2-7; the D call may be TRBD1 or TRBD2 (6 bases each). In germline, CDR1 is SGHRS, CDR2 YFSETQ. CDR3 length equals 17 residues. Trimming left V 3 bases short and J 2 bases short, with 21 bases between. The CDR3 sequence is CASSSPRIGGGPYEQYF. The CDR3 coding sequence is TGCGCCAGCAGCTCCCCCAGGATTGGAGGGGGACCCTACGAGCAGTACTTC.

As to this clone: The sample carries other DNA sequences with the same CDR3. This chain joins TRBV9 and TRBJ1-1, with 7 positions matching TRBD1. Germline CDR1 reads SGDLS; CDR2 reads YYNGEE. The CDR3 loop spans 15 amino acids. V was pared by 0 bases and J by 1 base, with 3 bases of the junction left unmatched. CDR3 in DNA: TGTGCCAGCAGCGTAGTGGACAGGCCGAACACTGAAGCTTTCTTT. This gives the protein CASSVVDRPNTEAFF.

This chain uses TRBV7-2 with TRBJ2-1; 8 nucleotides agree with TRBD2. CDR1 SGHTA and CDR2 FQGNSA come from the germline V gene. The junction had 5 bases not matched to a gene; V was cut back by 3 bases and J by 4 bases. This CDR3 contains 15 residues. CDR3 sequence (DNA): TGTGCCAGCAGCTTCGTGGCTAGCGGGTACAATGAGCAGTTCTTC. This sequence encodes CASSFVASGYNEQFF.

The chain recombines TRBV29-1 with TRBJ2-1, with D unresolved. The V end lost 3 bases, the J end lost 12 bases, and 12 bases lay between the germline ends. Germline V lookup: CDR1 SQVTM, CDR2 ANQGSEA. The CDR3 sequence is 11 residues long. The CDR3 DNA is TGCAGCGTTGAGGATCAGACCTCGCAGTTCTTC. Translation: CSVEDQTSQFF.

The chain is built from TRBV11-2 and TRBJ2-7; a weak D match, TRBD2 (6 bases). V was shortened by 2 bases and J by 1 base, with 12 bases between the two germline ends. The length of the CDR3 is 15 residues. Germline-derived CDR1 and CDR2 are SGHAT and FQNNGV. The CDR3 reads CASSLTGAKSYEQYF. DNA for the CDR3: TGTGCCAGCAGCTTAACGGGAGCGAAATCCTACGAGCAGTACTTC. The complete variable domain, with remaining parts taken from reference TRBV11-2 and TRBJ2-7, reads EAGVAQSPRYKIIEKRQSVAFWCNPISGHATLYWYQQILGQGPKLLIQFQNNGVVDDSQLPKDRFSAERLKGVDSTLKIQPAKLEDSAVYLCASSLTGAKSYEQYFGPGTRLTVT.

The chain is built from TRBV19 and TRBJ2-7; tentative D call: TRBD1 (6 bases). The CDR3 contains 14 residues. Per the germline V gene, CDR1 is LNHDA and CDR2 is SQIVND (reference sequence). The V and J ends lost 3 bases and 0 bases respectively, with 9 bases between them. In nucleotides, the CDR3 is TGTGCCAGTAGTATCAGGGACATCTCCTACGAGCAGTACTTC. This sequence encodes CASSIRDISYEQYF.

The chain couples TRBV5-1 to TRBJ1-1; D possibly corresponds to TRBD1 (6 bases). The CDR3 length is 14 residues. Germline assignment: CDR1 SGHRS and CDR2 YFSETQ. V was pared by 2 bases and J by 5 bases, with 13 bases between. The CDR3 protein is CASSFRGWGTEAFF. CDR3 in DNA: TGCGCCAGCAGCTTCAGGGGTTGGGGGACTGAAGCTTTCTTT.

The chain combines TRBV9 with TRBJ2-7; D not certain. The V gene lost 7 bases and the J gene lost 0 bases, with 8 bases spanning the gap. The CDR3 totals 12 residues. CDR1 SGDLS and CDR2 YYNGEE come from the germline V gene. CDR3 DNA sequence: TGTGCCAGCGGGTTAGGCTCCTACGAGCAGTACTTC. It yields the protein CASGLGSYEQYF.

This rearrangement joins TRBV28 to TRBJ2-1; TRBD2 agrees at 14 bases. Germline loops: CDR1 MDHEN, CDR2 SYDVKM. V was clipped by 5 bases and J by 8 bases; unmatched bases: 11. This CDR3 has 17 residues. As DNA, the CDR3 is TGTGCCAGCAGTGAACTACCCGGACTAGCGGGAGGTCATGAGCAGTTCTTC. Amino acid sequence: CASSELPGLAGGHEQFF.

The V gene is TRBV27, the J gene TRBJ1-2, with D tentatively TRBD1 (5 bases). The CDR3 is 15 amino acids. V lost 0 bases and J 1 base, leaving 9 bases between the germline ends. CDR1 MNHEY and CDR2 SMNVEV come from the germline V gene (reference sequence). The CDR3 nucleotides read TGTGCCAGCAGTTTATCGGGGACGATTAACTATGGCTACACCTTC. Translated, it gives CASSLSGTINYGYTF.

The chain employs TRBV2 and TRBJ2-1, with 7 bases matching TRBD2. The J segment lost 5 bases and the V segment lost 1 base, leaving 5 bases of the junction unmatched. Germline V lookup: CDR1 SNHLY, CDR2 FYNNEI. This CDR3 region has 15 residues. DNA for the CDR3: TGTGCCAGCAGTGAAGGGCTAGCGGACAACAATGAGCAGTTCTTC. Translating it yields CASSEGLADNNEQFF. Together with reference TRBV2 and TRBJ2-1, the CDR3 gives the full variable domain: EPEVTQTPSHQVTQMGQEVILRCVPISNHLYFYWYRQILGQKVEFLVSFYNNEISEKSEIFDDQFSVERPDGSNFTLKIRSTKLEDSAMYFCASSEGLADNNEQFFGPGTRLTVL.

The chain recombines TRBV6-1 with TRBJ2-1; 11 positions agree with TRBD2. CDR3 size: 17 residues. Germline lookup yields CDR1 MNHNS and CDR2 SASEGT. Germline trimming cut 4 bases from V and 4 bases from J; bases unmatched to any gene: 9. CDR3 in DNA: TGTGCCAGCAGTGCCACGACTAGCGGGACACTATACAATGAGCAGTTCTTC. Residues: CASSATTSGTLYNEQFF.

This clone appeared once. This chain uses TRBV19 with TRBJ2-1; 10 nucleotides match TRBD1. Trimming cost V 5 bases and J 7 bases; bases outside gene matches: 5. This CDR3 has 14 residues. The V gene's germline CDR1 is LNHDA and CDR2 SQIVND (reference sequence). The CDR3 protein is CASSFRQGANEQFF. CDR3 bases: TGTGCCAGTAGTTTCAGACAGGGGGCAAATGAGCAGTTCTTC. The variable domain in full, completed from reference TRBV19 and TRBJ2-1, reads DGGITQSPKYLFRKEGQNVTLSCEQNLNHDAMYWYRQDPGQGLRLIYYSQIVNDFQKGDIAEGYSVSREKKESFPLTVTSAQKNPTAFYLCASSFRQGANEQFFGPGTRLTVL.

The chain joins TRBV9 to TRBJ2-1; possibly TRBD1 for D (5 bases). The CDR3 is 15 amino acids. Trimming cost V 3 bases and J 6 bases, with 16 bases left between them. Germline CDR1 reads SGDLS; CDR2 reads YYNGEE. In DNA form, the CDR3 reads TGTGCCAGCAGCGGATACAGGCTAGGGTTCAATGAGCAGTTCTTC. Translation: CASSGYRLGFNEQFF.

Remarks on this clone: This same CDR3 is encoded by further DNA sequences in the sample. This CDR3 is CASSVVGGYTEAFF. In nucleotides, the CDR3 is TGTGCCAGCAGCGTAGTTGGAGGCTACACTGAAGCTTTCTTT. The rearrangement uses TRBV9 and TRBJ1-1; the D is unclear. The CDR3 sequence is 14 residues long. Germline loops: CDR1 SGDLS, CDR2 YYNGEE. Trimming pared 0 bases from V and 3 bases from J, leaving 9 bases between.

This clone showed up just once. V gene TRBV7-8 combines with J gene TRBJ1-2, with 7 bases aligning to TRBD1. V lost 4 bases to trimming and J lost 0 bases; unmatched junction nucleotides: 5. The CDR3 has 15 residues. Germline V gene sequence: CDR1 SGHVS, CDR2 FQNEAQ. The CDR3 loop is CASSSRDRTNYGYTF. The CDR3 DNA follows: TGTGCCAGCAGCTCCCGGGACAGAACTAACTATGGCTACACCTTC.

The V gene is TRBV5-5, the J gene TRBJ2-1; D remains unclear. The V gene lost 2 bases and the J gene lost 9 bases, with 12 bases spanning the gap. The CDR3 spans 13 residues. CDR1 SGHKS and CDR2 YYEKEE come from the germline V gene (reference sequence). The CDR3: CASSFFLSSEQFF. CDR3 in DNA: TGTGCCAGCAGCTTCTTTCTGTCTAGTGAGCAGTTCTTC.

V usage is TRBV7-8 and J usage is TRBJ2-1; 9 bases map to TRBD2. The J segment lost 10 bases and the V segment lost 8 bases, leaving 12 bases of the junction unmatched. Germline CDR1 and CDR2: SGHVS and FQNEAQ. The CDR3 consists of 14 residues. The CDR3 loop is CASRIPGLAGEQFF. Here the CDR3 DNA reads TGTGCCAGCCGAATACCGGGACTAGCAGGAGAGCAGTTCTTC.

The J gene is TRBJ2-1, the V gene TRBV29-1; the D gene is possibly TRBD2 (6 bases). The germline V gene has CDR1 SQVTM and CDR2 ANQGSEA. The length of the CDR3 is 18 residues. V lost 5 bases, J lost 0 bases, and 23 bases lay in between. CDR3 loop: CSVYRDPREQGSYNEQFF. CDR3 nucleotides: TGCAGCGTTTACCGGGACCCACGGGAGCAGGGCTCCTACAATGAGCAGTTCTTC.

CDR3 loop: CASSLTKGFTYEQYF. The DNA of the CDR3 is TGTGCCAGCAGCTTAACGAAAGGGTTTACCTACGAGCAGTACTTC. This chain joins TRBV7-3 and TRBJ2-7, with D uncertain. This CDR3 has 15 residues. Trimming took 0 bases from V and 2 from J, leaving 11 bases between them. The germline V gene encodes CDR1 SGHTA and CDR2 FQGTGA.

The CDR3 nucleotides read TGTGCCAGCAGCTTAGCGGAAAGTAACACTGAAGCTTTCTTT. Translation gives CASSLAESNTEAFF. This chain uses TRBV7-8 with TRBJ1-1; D unclear. Deletions cut 0 bases from V and 2 bases from J, with 7 bases between. The CDR3 loop spans 14 amino acids. Looked up from germline, CDR1 is SGHVS and CDR2 is FQNEAQ. The variable domain in full, completed from reference TRBV7-8 and TRBJ1-1, reads GAGVSQSPRYKVAKRGQDVALRCDPISGHVSLFWYQQALGQGPEFLTYFQNEAQLDKSGLPSDRFFAERPEGSVSTLKIQRTQQEDSAVYLCASSLAESNTEAFFGQGTRLTVV.

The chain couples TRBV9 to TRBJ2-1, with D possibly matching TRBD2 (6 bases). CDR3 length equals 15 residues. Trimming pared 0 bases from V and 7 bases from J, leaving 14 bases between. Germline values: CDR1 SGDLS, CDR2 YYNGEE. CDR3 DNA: TGTGCCAGCAGCGTAGAGGGACTCGCTTGGAATGAGCAGTTCTTC. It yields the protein CASSVEGLAWNEQFF. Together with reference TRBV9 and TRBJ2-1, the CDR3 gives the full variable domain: DSGVTQTPKHLITATGQRVTLRCSPRSGDLSVYWYQQSLDQGLQFLIQYYNGEERAKGNILERFSAQQFPDLHSELNLSSLELGDSALYFCASSVEGLAWNEQFFGPGTRLTVL.

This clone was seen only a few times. The CDR3 sequence: CASSVTANYGYTF. The CDR3 nucleotides are TGTGCCAGCAGTGTGACAGCTAACTATGGCTACACCTTC. The chain recombines TRBV25-1 with TRBJ1-2, with D tentatively TRBD1 (5 bases). The germline V and J ends were trimmed by 4 bases and 0 bases, with 6 bases remaining between them. The CDR3 consists of 13 residues. Germline CDR1 is MGHDK and CDR2 is SYGVNS.

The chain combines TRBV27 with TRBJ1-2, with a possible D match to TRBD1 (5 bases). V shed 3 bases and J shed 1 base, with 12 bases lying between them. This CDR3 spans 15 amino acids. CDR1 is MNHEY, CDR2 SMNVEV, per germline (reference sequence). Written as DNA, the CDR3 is TGTGCCAGCAGTTTGGGACCGCCGATTAACTATGGCTACACCTTC. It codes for CASSLGPPINYGYTF.

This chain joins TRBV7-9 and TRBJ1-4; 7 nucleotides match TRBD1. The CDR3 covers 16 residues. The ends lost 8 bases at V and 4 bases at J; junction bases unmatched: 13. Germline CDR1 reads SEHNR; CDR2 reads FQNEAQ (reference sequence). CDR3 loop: CASVSPGGDGNEKLFF. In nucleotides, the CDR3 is TGTGCCAGCGTTTCTCCAGGGGGAGATGGTAATGAAAAACTGTTTTTT.

This CDR3 reads CASNPKREVRETQYF. The CDR3 DNA is TGTGCCAGCAATCCTAAGCGGGAGGTTAGAGAGACCCAGTACTTC. This chain uses TRBV7-9 with TRBJ2-5; 9 bases fit TRBD2. This CDR3 comprises 15 residues. Germline CDR1 reads SEHNR; CDR2 reads FQNEAQ (reference sequence). The J segment lost 4 bases and the V segment lost 7 bases, leaving 10 bases of the junction unmatched.

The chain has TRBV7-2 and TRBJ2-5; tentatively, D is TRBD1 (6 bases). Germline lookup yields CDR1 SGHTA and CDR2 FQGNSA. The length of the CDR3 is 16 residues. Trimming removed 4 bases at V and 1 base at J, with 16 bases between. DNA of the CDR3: TGTGCCAGCAGCTGGCGACCGGGACACAGCCAAGAGACCCAGTACTTC. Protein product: CASSWRPGHSQETQYF.

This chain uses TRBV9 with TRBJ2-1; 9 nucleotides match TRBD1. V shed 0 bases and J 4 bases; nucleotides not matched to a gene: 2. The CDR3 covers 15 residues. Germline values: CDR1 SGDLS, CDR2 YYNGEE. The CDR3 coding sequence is TGTGCCAGCAGCGTAGGGGACAGGGTTTACAATGAGCAGTTCTTC. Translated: CASSVGDRVYNEQFF.

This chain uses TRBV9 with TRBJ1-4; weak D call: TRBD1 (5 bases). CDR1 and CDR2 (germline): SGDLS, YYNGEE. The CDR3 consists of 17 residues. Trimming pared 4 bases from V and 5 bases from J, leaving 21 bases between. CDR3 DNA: TGTGCCAGCAGCCCGAATAGTGGGGCAGGGACGAATGAAAAACTGTTTTTT. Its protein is CASSPNSGAGTNEKLFF.

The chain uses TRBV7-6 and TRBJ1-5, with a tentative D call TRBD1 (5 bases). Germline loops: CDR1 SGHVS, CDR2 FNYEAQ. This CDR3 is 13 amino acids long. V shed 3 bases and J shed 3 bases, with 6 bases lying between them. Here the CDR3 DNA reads TGTGCCAGCAGCTTCGGGACCAATCAGCCCCAGCATTTT. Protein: CASSFGTNQPQHF.

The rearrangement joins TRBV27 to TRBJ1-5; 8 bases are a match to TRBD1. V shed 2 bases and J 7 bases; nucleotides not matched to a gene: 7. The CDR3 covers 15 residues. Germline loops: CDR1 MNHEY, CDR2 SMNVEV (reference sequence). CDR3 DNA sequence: TGTGCCAGCAGTTTAACAGGGGGACTAGGACAGCCCCAGCATTTT. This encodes CASSLTGGLGQPQHF.